The clone carrying this T cell receptor (beta chain) was seen only a few times. Its antigen is not identified. The V gene end was trimmed by 3 bases and the J gene end by 3 bases; junction bases not matched to a gene: 3. This CDR3 has 14 amino acids. The germline gives CDR1 DFQATT, CDR2 SNEGSKA (reference sequence). TCRdb re-derived calls from the 5' RACE reads in MiXCR, one entry per CDR3 protein. The sample lists hundreds of thousands of distinct CDR3 sequences, about an eighth occurring once. The data derive from a study of CD8 T cells in ankylosing spondylitis. Findings and limits, study-wide: One TCR beta motif, made up of eight highly homologous variants, appeared characteristic of ankylosing spondylitis blood. Previously reported in reactive arthritis synovial fluid and blood were some of the motif variants.

This receptor was identified in a male donor with ankylosing spondylitis. Material for sequencing was blood, either unsorted or a sorted T cell fraction (not recorded which). The chain recombines TRBV20-1 with TRBJ2-3; 10 bases line up with TRBD2. The CDR3, as DNA: TGCAGTGCTAGGAGCGGGAGGGGGACAGATACGCAGTATTTT. Translation: CSARSGRGTDTQYF.